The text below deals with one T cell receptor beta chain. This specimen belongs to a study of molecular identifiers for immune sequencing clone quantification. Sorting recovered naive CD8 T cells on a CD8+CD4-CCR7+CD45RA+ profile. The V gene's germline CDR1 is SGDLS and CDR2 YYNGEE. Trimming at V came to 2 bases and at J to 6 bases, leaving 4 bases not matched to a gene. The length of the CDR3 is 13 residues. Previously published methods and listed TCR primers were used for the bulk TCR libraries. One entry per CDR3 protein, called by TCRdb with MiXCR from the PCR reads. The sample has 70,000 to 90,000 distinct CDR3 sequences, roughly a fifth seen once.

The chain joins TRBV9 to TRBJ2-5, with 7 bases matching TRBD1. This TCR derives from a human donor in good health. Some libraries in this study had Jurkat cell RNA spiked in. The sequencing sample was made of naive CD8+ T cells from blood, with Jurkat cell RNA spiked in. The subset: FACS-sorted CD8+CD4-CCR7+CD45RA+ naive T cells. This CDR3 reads CASSVQGEKTQYF. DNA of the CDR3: TGTGCCAGCAGCGTCCAGGGGGAAAAGACCCAGTACTTC.